Given below is one T cell receptor beta chain in context. The table lists this clone with a few counts. This clone's antigen is unknown. No base quality information exists; no much larger clone differs at one position. Library construction relied on the immunoSEQ multiplex PCR assay. TCRdb provides this immuneACCESS table in a form limited to in-frame rearrangements. Some clones are lacking; in checked studies, under half of them reflect an unresolved V gene, and why the rest are absent is not known. The sample includes about 120,000 clones, with approximately 94% observed a single time. 1.7% of the sample is taken by the ten largest. This sample stems from a study of control samples from healthy donors and cancer patients (dated by TCRdb to 2018 to 2021). The CDR3 starts with the cysteine, ends with the phenylalanine, and has 14 residues. Only CDR3 DNA is held: 42 bases, read in frame from base 1. The germline V gene sets CDR1 to SGHTA and CDR2 to FQGTGA. The junction shows trimming of 2 bases on V and 2 bases on J, and the gene matches do not reach 0 bases of it.

Sequencing was done on a sample of PBMCs. The sequence is built from TRBV7-3 and TRBJ2-7, and 10 junction bases match TRBD1. The receptor's source is a man aged 50 to 59 with head and neck cancer. The DNA sequence is as follows: TGTGCCAGCAGCTTAGGGACAGGGGCCTACGAGCAGTACTTC. The resulting protein is CASSLGTGAYEQYF.